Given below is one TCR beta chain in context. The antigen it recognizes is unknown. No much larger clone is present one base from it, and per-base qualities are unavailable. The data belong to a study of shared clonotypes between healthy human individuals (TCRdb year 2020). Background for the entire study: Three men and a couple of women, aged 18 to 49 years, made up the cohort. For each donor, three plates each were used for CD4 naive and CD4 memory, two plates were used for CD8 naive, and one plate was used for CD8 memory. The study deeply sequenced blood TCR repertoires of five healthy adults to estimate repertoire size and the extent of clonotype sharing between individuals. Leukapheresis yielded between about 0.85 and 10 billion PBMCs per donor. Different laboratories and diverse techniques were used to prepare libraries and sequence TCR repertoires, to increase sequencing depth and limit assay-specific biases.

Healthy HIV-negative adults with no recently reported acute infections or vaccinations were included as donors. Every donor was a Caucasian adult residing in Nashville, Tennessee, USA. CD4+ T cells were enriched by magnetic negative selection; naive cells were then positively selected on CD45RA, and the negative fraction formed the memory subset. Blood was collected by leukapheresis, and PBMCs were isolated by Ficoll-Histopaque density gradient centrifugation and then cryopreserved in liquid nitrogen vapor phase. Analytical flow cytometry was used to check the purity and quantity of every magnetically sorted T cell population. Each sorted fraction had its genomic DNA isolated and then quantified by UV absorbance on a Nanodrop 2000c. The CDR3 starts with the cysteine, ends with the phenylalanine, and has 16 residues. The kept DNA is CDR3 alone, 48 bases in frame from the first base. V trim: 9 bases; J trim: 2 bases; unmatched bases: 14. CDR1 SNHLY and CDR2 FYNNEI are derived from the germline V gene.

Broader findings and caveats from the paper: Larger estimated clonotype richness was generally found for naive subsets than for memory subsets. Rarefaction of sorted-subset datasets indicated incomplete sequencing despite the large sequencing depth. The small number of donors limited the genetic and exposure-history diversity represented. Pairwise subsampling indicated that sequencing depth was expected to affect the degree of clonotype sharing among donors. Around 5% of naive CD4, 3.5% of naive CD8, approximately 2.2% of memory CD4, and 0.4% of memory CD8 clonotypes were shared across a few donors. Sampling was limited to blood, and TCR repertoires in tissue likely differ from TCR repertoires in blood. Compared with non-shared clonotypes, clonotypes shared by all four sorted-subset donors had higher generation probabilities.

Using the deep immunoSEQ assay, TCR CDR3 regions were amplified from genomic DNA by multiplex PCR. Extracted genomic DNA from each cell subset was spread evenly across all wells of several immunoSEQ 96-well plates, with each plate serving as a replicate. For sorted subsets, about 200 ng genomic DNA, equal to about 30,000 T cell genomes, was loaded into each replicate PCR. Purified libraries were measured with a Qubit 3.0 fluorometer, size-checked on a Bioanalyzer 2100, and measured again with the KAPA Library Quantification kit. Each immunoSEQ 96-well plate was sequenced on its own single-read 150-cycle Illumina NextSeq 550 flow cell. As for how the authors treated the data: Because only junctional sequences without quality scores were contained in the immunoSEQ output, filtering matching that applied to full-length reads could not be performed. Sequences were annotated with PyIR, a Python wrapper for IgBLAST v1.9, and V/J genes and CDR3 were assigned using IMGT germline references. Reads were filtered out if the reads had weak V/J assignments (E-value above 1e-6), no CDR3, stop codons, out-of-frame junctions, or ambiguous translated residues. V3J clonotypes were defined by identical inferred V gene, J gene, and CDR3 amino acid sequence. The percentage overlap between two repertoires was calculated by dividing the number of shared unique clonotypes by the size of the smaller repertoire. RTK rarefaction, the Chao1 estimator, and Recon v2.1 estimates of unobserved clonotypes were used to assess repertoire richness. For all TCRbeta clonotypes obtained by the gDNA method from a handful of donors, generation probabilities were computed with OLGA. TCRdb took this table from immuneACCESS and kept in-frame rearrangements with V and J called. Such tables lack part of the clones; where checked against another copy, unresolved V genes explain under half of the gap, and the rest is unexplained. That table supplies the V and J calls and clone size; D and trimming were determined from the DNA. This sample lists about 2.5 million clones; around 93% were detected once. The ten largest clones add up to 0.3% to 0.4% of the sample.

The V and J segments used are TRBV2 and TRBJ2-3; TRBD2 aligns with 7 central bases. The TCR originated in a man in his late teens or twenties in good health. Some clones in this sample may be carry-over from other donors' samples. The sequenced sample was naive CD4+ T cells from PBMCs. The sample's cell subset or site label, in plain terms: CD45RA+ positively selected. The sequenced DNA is TGTGCCAGTCAACTTACCGCTAGCGGACTCACAGATACGCAGTATTTT. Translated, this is CASQLTASGLTDTQYF. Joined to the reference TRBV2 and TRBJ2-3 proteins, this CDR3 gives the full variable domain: EPEVTQTPSHQVTQMGQEVILRCVPISNHLYFYWYRQILGQKVEFLVSFYNNEISEKSEIFDDQFSVERPDGSNFTLKIRSTKLEDSAMYFCASQLTASGLTDTQYFGPGTRLTVL.